The rows below give T cell receptor beta chains drawn from one sample of a study of OX40 agonist ivuxolimab in advanced cancers. Generated by immunoSEQ multiplex PCR, the TCRdb table keeps only in-frame clones and is missing some. The sample lists about 84,000 clones, approximately 89% seen once, with over 0.15% in the top ten. The material was CD4+ or CD8+ T cells sorted from blood, obtained in a trial of the OX40 agonist ivuxolimab. These receptors were taken from an adult with an advanced solid tumor such as melanoma, head and neck, liver or kidney cancer. Both conserved end residues are part of each CDR3. D genes are given only for firm matches. The size field is filled for only some rows; it gives once, few, many or a size class.

clone_size: -
j_call: TRBJ2-7
v_call: TRBV19
d_call: -
cdr3_nt: TGTGCCAGTAGTATAGAGGGGGGAGCCTACGAGCAGTACTTC
cdr3_aa: CASSIEGGAYEQYF

clone_size: -
j_call: TRBJ1-5
v_call: TRBV19
d_call: TRBD1
cdr3_nt: TGTGCCAGTAGTAGGGAGGGGGACAGCAGAAATCAGCCCCAGCATTTT
cdr3_aa: CASSREGDSRNQPQHF

clone_size: -
j_call: TRBJ2-7
v_call: TRBV5-1
d_call: -
cdr3_nt: TGCGCCAGCAGCTTGGAGACAGGCTACGAGCAGTACTTC
cdr3_aa: CASSLETGYEQYF

clone_size: -
j_call: TRBJ2-7
v_call: TRBV6-5
d_call: -
cdr3_nt: TGTGCCAGCAGTTCATCCGGGACGGCCTCCTACGAGCAGTACTTC
cdr3_aa: CASSSSGTASYEQYF

clone_size: -
j_call: TRBJ1-1
v_call: TRBV30
d_call: -
cdr3_nt: TGTGCCTGGAGTGTACCCAGGGTGAACACTGAAGCTTTCTTT
cdr3_aa: CAWSVPRVNTEAFF

clone_size: -
j_call: TRBJ2-3
v_call: TRBV7-6
d_call: -
cdr3_nt: TGTGCCAGCAGCTCGGGACAATTTACTAGCACAGATACGCAGTATTTT
cdr3_aa: CASSSGQFTSTDTQYF

clone_size: -
j_call: TRBJ1-1
v_call: TRBV29-1
d_call: TRBD1
cdr3_nt: TGCAGCGTCCGCCCAGGGGGAAACACTGAAGCTTTCTTT
cdr3_aa: CSVRPGGNTEAFF

clone_size: few
j_call: TRBJ2-1
v_call: TRBV27
d_call: TRBD2
cdr3_nt: TGTGCCAGCAGTTTAGTGGGCGGGGGATGGCATGAGCAGTTCTTC
cdr3_aa: CASSLVGGGWHEQFF

clone_size: -
j_call: TRBJ2-7
v_call: TRBV5-1
d_call: -
cdr3_nt: TGCGCCAGCAGCCGAGGGGGGGCCCCCACCTACGAGCAGTACTTC
cdr3_aa: CASSRGGAPTYEQYF

clone_size: -
j_call: TRBJ1-1
v_call: TRBV27
d_call: TRBD1
cdr3_nt: TGTGCCAGCAGTTTATCAGGGGGCTCGAACACTGAAGCTTTCTTT
cdr3_aa: CASSLSGGSNTEAFF

clone_size: -
j_call: TRBJ1-1
v_call: TRBV6-1
d_call: -
cdr3_nt: TGTGCCAGCATGGTGGGACCCAACACTGAAGCTTTCTTT
cdr3_aa: CASMVGPNTEAFF

clone_size: few
j_call: TRBJ1-1
v_call: TRBV5-1
d_call: -
cdr3_nt: TGCGCCAGCAGTTTGCGGTGGGGAGGCACTGAAGCTTTCTTT
cdr3_aa: CASSLRWGGTEAFF

clone_size: -
j_call: TRBJ2-7
v_call: TRBV6-1
d_call: TRBD2
cdr3_nt: TGTGCCAGCAGTATACTAGCGGGAGACTACGAGCAGTACTTC
cdr3_aa: CASSILAGDYEQYF

clone_size: once
j_call: TRBJ1-2
v_call: TRBV30
d_call: -
cdr3_nt: TGTGCCTGGAGTGTAGCTCGACAACGAGGTGGCTACACCTTC
cdr3_aa: CAWSVARQRGGYTF

clone_size: -
j_call: TRBJ2-1
v_call: TRBV20-1
d_call: -
cdr3_nt: TGCAGTGCCCTATACAATGAGCAGTTCTTC
cdr3_aa: CSALYNEQFF

clone_size: -
j_call: TRBJ2-1
v_call: TRBV13
d_call: TRBD2
cdr3_nt: TGTGCCAGCAGCTTATGGCTAGCGGGAGGCAGTCTTAGCTCCTACAATGAGCAGTTCTTC
cdr3_aa: CASSLWLAGGSLSSYNEQFF

clone_size: -
j_call: TRBJ2-7
v_call: TRBV30
d_call: -
cdr3_nt: TGTGCCTGGAGTTCGAACAAGCACTACGAGCAGTACTTC
cdr3_aa: CAWSSNKHYEQYF

clone_size: -
j_call: TRBJ1-1
v_call: TRBV6-1
d_call: TRBD1
cdr3_nt: TGTGCCAGCAGTTCACAGGGGGCGAACACTGAAGCTTTCTTT
cdr3_aa: CASSSQGANTEAFF

clone_size: -
j_call: TRBJ2-7
v_call: TRBV5-4
d_call: -
cdr3_nt: TGTGCCAGCAGCCTGAAGGGCACCTACGAGCAGTACTTC
cdr3_aa: CASSLKGTYEQYF

clone_size: -
j_call: TRBJ2-1
v_call: TRBV10-3
d_call: TRBD2
cdr3_nt: TGTGCCATCAGCCCAGCGGGATCATACAATGAGCAGTTCTTC
cdr3_aa: CAISPAGSYNEQFF

clone_size: -
j_call: TRBJ2-7
v_call: TRBV6-1
d_call: -
cdr3_nt: TGTGCCAGCAGTATTGGTCCCTCCGAGCAGTACTTC
cdr3_aa: CASSIGPSEQYF

clone_size: -
j_call: TRBJ2-1
v_call: TRBV5-1
d_call: TRBD1
cdr3_nt: TGCGCCAGCAGCTCGGGACAGGGAAACTACAATGAGCAGTTCTTC
cdr3_aa: CASSSGQGNYNEQFF

clone_size: -
j_call: TRBJ1-3
v_call: TRBV28
d_call: -
cdr3_nt: TGTGCCAGCAGTTTGGGGCCCTTCACTGGAAACACCATATATTTT
cdr3_aa: CASSLGPFTGNTIYF

clone_size: -
j_call: TRBJ1-2
v_call: TRBV30
d_call: -
cdr3_nt: TGTGCCTGGAGTGTAATAAGAGGGATCGCTAACTATGGCTACACCTTC
cdr3_aa: CAWSVIRGIANYGYTF

clone_size: -
j_call: TRBJ1-4
v_call: TRBV28
d_call: -
cdr3_nt: TGTGCCAGCAGTTTGCAGGGGCCTAATGAAAAACTGTTTTTT
cdr3_aa: CASSLQGPNEKLFF

clone_size: -
j_call: TRBJ2-3
v_call: TRBV30
d_call: -
cdr3_nt: TGTGCCTGGAGTGTTGGTAAAGGGGGACCAGATACGCAGTATTTT
cdr3_aa: CAWSVGKGGPDTQYF